Presented here are 24 T cell receptor beta chains from one specimen sequenced in a study of vaccination effects on CD4 cells after COVID-19. What these receptors recognize is not known. Pools of viral peptides were used by the ViraFEST assay to expand antigen-specific CD4+ T cells ahead of sequencing. Once cultured for roughly 10 days, the cells underwent separation to obtain CD4+ T cells. Libraries were prepared by immunoSEQ multiplex PCR; TCRdb keeps only in-frame clonotypes and omits some of them. Of approximately 54,000 clones listed, around 80% are singletons. Source: CD4+ T cells from PBMCs cultured with HCoV-229E spike peptides, taken before COVID-19 vaccination. The receptors derive from a human donor who received a COVID-19 vaccine.

This clone came up once. The chain combines TRBV5-5 with TRBJ1-4, with TRBD1 identical over 9 bases. V was pared by 2 bases and J by 0 bases, with 5 bases of the junction left unmatched. The CDR3 runs to 17 residues. Germline CDR1 SGHKS, CDR2 YYEKEE (reference sequence). The CDR3 sequence: CASSFEGQGTTNEKLFF. The CDR3 DNA reads as TGTGCCAGCAGCTTCGAGGGACAGGGCACAACTAATGAAAAACTGTTTTTT.

This chain uses TRBV5-1 with TRBJ2-5, with TRBD1 matching 7 bases. The CDR3 length is 15 residues. Germline-derived CDR1 and CDR2 are SGHRS and YFSETQ. V dropped 1 base and J dropped 5; count of bases not matched to a gene: 8. CDR3 DNA sequence: TGCGCCAGCAGCTTGAGGGACAGTACCCTGGAGACCCAGTACTTC. This gives the protein CASSLRDSTLETQYF.

The chain has TRBV20-1 and TRBJ1-3; no definite D call. The CDR3 sequence is 12 residues long. The germline gives CDR1 DFQATT, CDR2 SNEGSKA (reference sequence). V dropped 3 bases and J dropped 3 bases, with 6 bases sitting between them. This CDR3 is CSASTDGNTIYF. In nucleotides, the CDR3 is TGCAGTGCTAGTACGGATGGAAACACCATATATTTT.

This clone was counted only a few times. The rearrangement uses TRBV3-1 (or the pseudogene TRBV3-2) and TRBJ1-1; D is perhaps TRBD1 (6 bases). The CDR3 loop spans 15 amino acids. Germline V gives CDR1 LGHDT, CDR2 YNNKEL (reference sequence). Deletions cut 3 bases from V and 2 bases from J, with 13 bases between. The CDR3 coding sequence is TGTGCCAGCAGCCACTACCGACAGGCCAACACTGAAGCTTTCTTT. Encoded protein: CASSHYRQANTEAFF.

J is TRBJ1-3 and V is TRBV28; D gene ambiguous. CDR1 MDHEN and CDR2 SYDVKM come from the germline V gene. The CDR3 extends over 13 amino acids. V was pared by 3 bases and J by 2 bases, with 5 bases between. The CDR3 region is CASSLTTGNTIYF. The DNA for the CDR3 is TGTGCCAGCAGTTTGACAACTGGAAACACCATATATTTT. Together with reference TRBV28 and TRBJ1-3, the CDR3 gives the full variable domain: DVKVTQSSRYLVKRTGEKVFLECVQDMDHENMFWYRQDPGLGLRLIYFSYDVKMKEKGDIPEGYSVSREKKERFSLILESASTNQTSMYLCASSLTTGNTIYFGEGSWLTVV.

This chain's CDR3 is CASGLTGVLRGGSTDTQYF. The CDR3 DNA sequence: TGTGCTAGTGGCCTGACAGGGGTTCTACGGGGGGGCTCCACAGATACGCAGTATTTT. This chain links TRBV12-5 with TRBJ2-3; either TRBD1 or TRBD2 may supply D (8 bases each). V was trimmed by 6 bases and J by 2 bases, leaving 27 bases between them. This CDR3 is 19 amino acids long. Germline CDR1 reads LGHNT; CDR2 reads FRNRAP.

The V gene is TRBV2, the J gene TRBJ1-5, with D perhaps matching TRBD1 (5 bases). Germline CDR1 and CDR2: SNHLY and FYNNEI. This CDR3 has 14 amino acids. Trimming stripped 2 bases from V and 6 bases from J, with 11 bases between. This CDR3 is CASSEIGGGQPQHF. The CDR3 region has the DNA TGTGCCAGCAGTGAAATTGGGGGAGGTCAGCCCCAGCATTTT.

The CDR3 reads CASSLRGGASYNEQFF. DNA of the CDR3: TGTGCCAGCAGCTTAAGGGGCGGGGCCTCCTACAATGAGCAGTTCTTC. The chain combines TRBV7-6 with TRBJ2-1; a possible D gene is TRBD2 (6 bases). The germline V gene has CDR1 SGHVS and CDR2 FNYEAQ. Between the trimmed V and J ends, which lost 2 bases and 0 bases, there was a span of 11 bases. The CDR3 loop spans 16 amino acids. The full variable domain, with the rest looked up from reference TRBV7-6 and TRBJ2-1, is GAGVSQSPRYKVTKRGQDVALRCDPISGHVSLYWYRQALGQGPEFLTYFNYEAQQDKSGLPNDRFSAERPEGSISTLTIQRTEQRDSAMYRCASSLRGGASYNEQFFGPGTRLTVL.

The chain carries TRBV6-5 and TRBJ1-3, with 7 bases lining up with TRBD1. The CDR3 has 13 residues. Germline V gives CDR1 MNHEY, CDR2 SVGAGI. J gave up 6 bases and V 5 bases, and 4 bases lay outside the gene matches. CDR3 bases: TGTGCCAGCAGTATGGGACAGTCAAACACCATATATTTT. It specifies CASSMGQSNTIYF.

DNA for the CDR3: TGTGCCAGCAGTTACGGGGGGGCTGGCAATCAGCCCCAGCATTTT. It translates to CASSYGGAGNQPQHF. The V and J genes are TRBV6-2 or TRBV6-3 and TRBJ1-5, with a tentative D call TRBD1 (6 bases). The CDR3 has 15 amino acids. Trimming stripped 2 bases from V and 2 bases from J, with 10 bases between. Germline V gene data show CDR1 as MNHEY and CDR2 as SVGEGT.

This chain connects TRBV15 to TRBJ1-5, with TRBD1 as a possible D gene (6 bases). Trimming took 5 bases from V and 4 from J, leaving 12 bases between them. CDR1 and CDR2 from the germline V gene are LNHNV and YYDKDF (reference sequence). This CDR3 is 14 amino acids long. For the CDR3, the DNA is TGTGCCACCAGCCGGACAGCAGCTAATCAGCCCCAGCATTTT. As protein: CATSRTAANQPQHF. Full variable domain (missing parts from reference TRBV15 and TRBJ1-5): DAMVIQNPRYQVTQFGKPVTLSCSQTLNHNVMYWYQQKSSQAPKLLFHYYDKDFNNEADTPDNFQSRRPNTSFCFLDIRSPGLGDTAMYLCATSRTAANQPQHFGDGTRLSIL.

In this sample, this clone turned up once. Written as DNA, the CDR3 is TGCAGTGCTAGAGGGACAGGGGAAGCTTTCTTT. This encodes CSARGTGEAFF. The chain joins TRBV20-1 to TRBJ1-1, with 8 bases fitting TRBD1. The CDR3 totals 11 residues. Germline assignment: CDR1 DFQATT and CDR2 SNEGSKA (reference sequence). The J segment lost 8 bases and the V segment lost 1 base, leaving 0 bases of the junction unmatched.

The chain carries TRBV27 and TRBJ2-5, with D possibly being TRBD1 (6 bases). The V gene's germline CDR1 is MNHEY and CDR2 SMNVEV (reference sequence). The CDR3 runs 18 residues. Between the trimmed V and J ends, which lost 3 bases and 3 bases, there was a span of 23 bases. CDR3 coding DNA: TGTGCCAGCAGTTTTTCGGGCAGACAGGCCGATCGAGAAGAGACCCAGTACTTC. This gives the protein CASSFSGRQADREETQYF.

DNA of the CDR3: TGTGCCACCAGTGCCCGGGGGGCTGAAGCTTTCTTT. This encodes CATSARGAEAFF. The chain recombines TRBV24-1 with TRBJ1-1; maybe TRBD1 (5 bases). Germline loops: CDR1 KGHDR, CDR2 SFDVKD. The ends were cut back, 5 bases at V and 6 bases at J, with 9 bases in the middle. The CDR3 consists of 12 residues.

The chain is built from TRBV21-1 and TRBJ1-5; TRBD1 is taken as the D call from the table, unchecked against the DNA. TRBV21-1 is a recognized pseudogene. This CDR3 is 18 amino acids long. The chain's CDR3 is CASSKGQGAIISNQPQHF. CDR3 DNA sequence: TGTGCCAGCAGCAAAGGACAGGGGGCGATAATTAGCAATCAGCCCCAGCATTTT.

This chain uses TRBV7-2 with TRBJ2-5; 8 bases align to TRBD2. The CDR3 loop spans 17 amino acids. V dropped 0 bases and J dropped 7; count of bases not matched to a gene: 13. The V gene's germline CDR1 is SGHTA and CDR2 FQGNSA. The CDR3 reads CASSLASGVTLAGTQYF. The CDR3 DNA reads TGTGCCAGCAGCTTAGCTAGCGGGGTAACATTGGCGGGGACCCAGTACTTC.

The chain carries TRBV15 and TRBJ1-2; D uncertain. This CDR3 comprises 20 residues. The V gene lost 1 base and the J gene lost 0 bases, with 24 bases spanning the gap. Germline values: CDR1 LNHNV, CDR2 YYDKDF (reference sequence). CDR3 residues: CATSRAQPNSPFLTNYGYTF. DNA of the CDR3: TGTGCCACCAGCAGAGCGCAGCCGAACTCCCCTTTTTTGACTAACTATGGCTACACCTTC.

The rearrangement joins TRBV5-1 to TRBJ1-1, with 7 bases matching TRBD1. Germline V lookup: CDR1 SGHRS, CDR2 YFSETQ. The ends lost 4 bases at V and 4 bases at J; junction bases unmatched: 7. This CDR3 spans 14 amino acids. The CDR3 DNA follows: TGCGCCAGCAGCCCCGGACAGGCGGGCACTGAAGCTTTCTTT. Translating gives CASSPGQAGTEAFF.

The chain recombines TRBV6-5 with TRBJ1-1, with D unclear. The length of the CDR3 is 13 residues. Germline CDR1 is MNHEY and CDR2 is SVGAGI. The V end was cut by 1 base, the J end by 11 bases, with 14 bases between. The CDR3 bases are TGTGCCAGCAGTTACTTAAAAGGGATGGATGCTTTCTTT. It specifies CASSYLKGMDAFF.

This clone was found a few times. The chain employs TRBV12-3 or TRBV12-4 and TRBJ1-1, with D hard to call. Trimming took 6 bases from V and 2 from J, leaving 10 bases between them. The CDR3 has 13 amino acids. The CDR3 sequence is CASRIGPNTEAFF. CDR3 nucleotide sequence: TGTGCCAGCAGAATCGGCCCAAACACTGAAGCTTTCTTT.

V is TRBV20-1 and J is TRBJ2-3; 8 bases map to TRBD1. V trimming: 3 bases; J trimming: 7 bases; junction bases outside the gene matches: 6. Germline CDR1 and CDR2: DFQATT and SNEGSKA (reference sequence). The CDR3 has 13 residues. In nucleotides, the CDR3 is TGCAGTGCTAGTGGACAGGGCATTAATACGCAGTATTTT. The encoded protein is CSASGQGINTQYF.

This rearrangement joins TRBV19 to TRBJ1-2, with D possibly matching TRBD1 (5 bases). V shed 3 bases and J shed 1 base, with 9 bases lying between them. Germline CDR1 reads LNHDA; CDR2 reads SQIVND (reference sequence). This CDR3 spans 14 amino acids. As DNA, the CDR3 is TGTGCCAGTAGTATGGGGGAGAGTAACTATGGCTACACCTTC. Its protein is CASSMGESNYGYTF.

This clone showed up just a few times. The rearrangement uses TRBV15 and TRBJ2-7; TRBD1 might be the D (6 bases). The V gene lost 4 bases and the J gene lost 0 bases, with 7 bases spanning the gap. CDR1 and CDR2 (germline): LNHNV, YYDKDF (reference sequence). The CDR3 runs 13 residues. The CDR3 DNA is TGTGCCACCAGCAACAGGGCCTCCTACGAGCAGTACGTC. Its protein is CATSNRASYEQYV.

The V gene is TRBV2, the J gene TRBJ1-4; D not resolved. There are 14 residues in the CDR3. In germline, CDR1 is SNHLY, CDR2 FYNNEI. The V end was cut by 7 bases, the J end by 4 bases, with 13 bases between. Here the CDR3 DNA reads TGTGCCAGCAATGTGGCGGGAGGTAATGAAAAACTGTTTTTT. Its protein is CASNVAGGNEKLFF.